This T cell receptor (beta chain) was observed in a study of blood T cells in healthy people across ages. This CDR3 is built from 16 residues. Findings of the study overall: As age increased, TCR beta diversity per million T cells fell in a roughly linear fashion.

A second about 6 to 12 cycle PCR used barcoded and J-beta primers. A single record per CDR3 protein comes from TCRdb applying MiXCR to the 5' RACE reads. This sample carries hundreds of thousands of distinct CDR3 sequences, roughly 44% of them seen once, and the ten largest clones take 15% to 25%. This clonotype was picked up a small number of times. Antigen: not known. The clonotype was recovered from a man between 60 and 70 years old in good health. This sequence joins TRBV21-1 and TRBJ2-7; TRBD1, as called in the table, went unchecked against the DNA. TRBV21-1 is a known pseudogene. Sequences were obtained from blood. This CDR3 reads CASSKDWAGDSYEQYF. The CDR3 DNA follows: TGTGCCAGCAGCAAAGATTGGGCGGGGGACTCCTACGAGCAGTACTTC.